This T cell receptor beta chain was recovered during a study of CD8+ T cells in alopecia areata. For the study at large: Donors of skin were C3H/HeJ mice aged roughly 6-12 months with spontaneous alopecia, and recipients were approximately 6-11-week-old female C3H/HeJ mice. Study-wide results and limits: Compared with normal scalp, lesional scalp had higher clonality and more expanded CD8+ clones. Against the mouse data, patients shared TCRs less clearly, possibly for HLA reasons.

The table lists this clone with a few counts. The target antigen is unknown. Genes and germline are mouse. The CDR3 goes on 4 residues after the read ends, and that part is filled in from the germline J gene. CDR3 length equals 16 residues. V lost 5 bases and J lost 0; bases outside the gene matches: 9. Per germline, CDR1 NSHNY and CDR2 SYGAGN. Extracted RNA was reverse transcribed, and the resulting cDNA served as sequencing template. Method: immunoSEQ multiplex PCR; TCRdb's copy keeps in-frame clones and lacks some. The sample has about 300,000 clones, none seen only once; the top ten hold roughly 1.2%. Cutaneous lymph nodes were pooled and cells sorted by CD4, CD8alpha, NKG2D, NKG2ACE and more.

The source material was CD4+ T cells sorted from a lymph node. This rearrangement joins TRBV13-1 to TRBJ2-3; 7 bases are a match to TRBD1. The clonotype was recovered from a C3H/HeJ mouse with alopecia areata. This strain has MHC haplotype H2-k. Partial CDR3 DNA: TGTGCCAGCAGCCCAGACAGGGTGAGGAGTGCAGAA. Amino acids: CASSPDRVRSAE. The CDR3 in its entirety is CASSPDRVRSAETLYF.